This T cell receptor (beta chain) derives from a study of long-term antiretroviral therapy in people with HIV. General observations from the study: The clones with expansion before ART were dominant in the repertoire at all time points.

This clone was observed a single time. Its target is unknown. At the survey level, the v3.0 immunoSEQ assay was run. Samples were sequenced targeting about 35,000-50,000 T-cell genomes each. Libraries were prepared by immunoSEQ multiplex PCR; TCRdb keeps only in-frame clonotypes and omits some of them. This table has about 20,000 clones, about nine tenths appearing once. Germline CDR1 and CDR2: MRHNA and SNTAGT. Trimming removed 6 bases at V and 2 bases at J, with 14 bases between. The CDR3 runs 15 residues. The sequencing used unsorted PBMCs, collected 1.8 years before starting antiretroviral therapy. The chain employs TRBV6-4 and TRBJ1-5, with D uncertain. This receptor was identified in a woman aged 25 to 39 with HIV. The CDR3 DNA reads TGTGCCAGCAGGGCGGGCCGCCCTTGCAATCAGCCCCAGCATTTT. Protein: CASRAGRPCNQPQHF.